This T cell receptor beta chain was recorded in a study of blood T cell repertoires in COVID-19. TCRdb keeps only in-frame clones here, not all; method: immunoSEQ multiplex PCR. The table has about 220,000 clones, 80% to 85% seen once. Trimming took off 5 bases at V and 0 bases at J, with 11 bases between the two ends. The CDR3 sequence is 15 residues long. Germline CDR1 and CDR2: MNHEY and SMNVEV (reference sequence). The origin of this receptor is a woman aged 55-70 years with acute or convalescent COVID-19. Specimen: peripheral blood. The chain couples TRBV27 to TRBJ1-3, with D unclear. This chain's CDR3 is CASSQMAGSGNTIYF. CDR3 nucleotides: TGTGCCAGCAGTCAGATGGCGGGCTCTGGAAACACCATATATTTT.